What follows are 2 T cell receptor beta chains derived from one specimen sequenced in a study of T cells in Graves' hyperthyroidism and ophthalmopathy. Amplified regions were TCR beta CDR3 sequences from RNA transcripts. HTBI primers were used for first-round RT-PCR of the TCR CDR3. One entry per CDR3 protein results from TCRdb running MiXCR on the multiplex PCR reads. This table has some 210,000 distinct CDR3 sequences, about 15% appearing once. The sequenced material came from blood. The source is a man aged 45-60 years with Graves' hyperthyroidism.

In its sample, this clonotype was seen many times. The genes are TRBV10-3 and TRBJ2-3; unclear D gene. The CDR3 loop spans 12 amino acids. Germline V CDR1 and CDR2: ENHRY, SYGVKD. V dropped 5 bases and J dropped 6 bases, with 9 bases sitting between them. The CDR3 DNA follows: TGTGCCATCAGTAACCAGCTTGATACGCAGTATTTT. It translates to CAISNQLDTQYF.

This clonotype was recorded at least ten times. The chain employs TRBV27 and TRBJ1-5; D remains ambiguous. Germline lookup yields CDR1 MNHEY and CDR2 SMNVEV (reference sequence). The CDR3 length is 14 residues. V was shortened by 0 bases and J by 9 bases, with 12 bases between the two germline ends. The CDR3 is CASSLSWSKGPQHF. The CDR3 nucleotides are TGTGCCAGCAGTTTATCGTGGAGCAAGGGGCCCCAGCATTTT.